This T cell receptor beta chain was retrieved from a study of CD8 T cells in ankylosing spondylitis. One entry per CDR3 protein results from TCRdb running MiXCR on the 5' RACE reads. Here the sample spans around 300,000 distinct CDR3 sequences, approximately 10% being singletons. V was trimmed by 7 bases and J by 4 bases, leaving 13 bases between them. CDR3 size: 13 residues. Turning to this clonotype: Its antigen is as yet unknown. This may arise from a read error, as a much more abundant clone is one base away.

Findings and limits, study-wide: In peripheral blood, disease-linked CD8+ clones occurred at relatively low frequencies. Researchers reportedly found disease-linked clones significantly enriched in matched ankylosing spondylitis synovial fluid. Both synovial fluid and blood in reactive arthritis had previously been reported to carry some motif variants. Made up of eight or nine highly homologous variants, a TCR beta motif appeared characteristic of ankylosing spondylitis blood.

V and J are TRBV12-3 or TRBV12-4 and TRBJ1-1, with D possibly TRBD1 on 5 matching bases. Sequences were obtained from blood, either unsorted or a sorted T cell fraction (not recorded which). This clonotype originated in a female donor with ankylosing spondylitis or in good health (not recorded which). The CDR3 region has the DNA TGTGCCAGCATTGGGGCGTGGGGCACTGAAGCTTTCTTT. Encoded protein: CASIGAWGTEAFF.